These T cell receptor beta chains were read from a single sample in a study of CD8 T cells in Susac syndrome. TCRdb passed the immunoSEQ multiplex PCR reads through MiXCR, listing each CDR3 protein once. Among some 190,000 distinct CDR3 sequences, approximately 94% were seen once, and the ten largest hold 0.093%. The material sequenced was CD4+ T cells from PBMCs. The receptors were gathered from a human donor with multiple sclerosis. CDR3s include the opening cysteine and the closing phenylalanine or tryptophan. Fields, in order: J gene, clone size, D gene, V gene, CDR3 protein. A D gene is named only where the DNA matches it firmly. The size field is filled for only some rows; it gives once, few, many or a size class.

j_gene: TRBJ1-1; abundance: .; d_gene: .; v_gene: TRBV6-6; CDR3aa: CASSREIEAFF
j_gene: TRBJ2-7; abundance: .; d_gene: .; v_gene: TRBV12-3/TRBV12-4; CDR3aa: CASSTGTYEQYF
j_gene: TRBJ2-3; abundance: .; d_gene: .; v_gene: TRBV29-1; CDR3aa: CSVEVGPSDTQYF
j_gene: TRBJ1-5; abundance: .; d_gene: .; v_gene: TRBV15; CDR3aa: CATSSGGVWSNQPQHF
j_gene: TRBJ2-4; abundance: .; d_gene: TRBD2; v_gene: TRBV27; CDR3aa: CASRPLRGGLHRAKNIQYF
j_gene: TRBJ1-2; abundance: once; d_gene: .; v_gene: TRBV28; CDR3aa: CASTREGGYGYTF
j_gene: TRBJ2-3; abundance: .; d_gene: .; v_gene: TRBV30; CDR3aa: CALGGRGDTQYF
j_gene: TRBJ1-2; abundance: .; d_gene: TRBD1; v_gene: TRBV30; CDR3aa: CASQTGSYGYTF
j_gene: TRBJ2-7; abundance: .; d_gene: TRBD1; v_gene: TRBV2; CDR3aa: CASRIQGGSSYEQYF
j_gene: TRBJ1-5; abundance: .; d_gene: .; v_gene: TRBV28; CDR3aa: CASTPTSSNQPQHF
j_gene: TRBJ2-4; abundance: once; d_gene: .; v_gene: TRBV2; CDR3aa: CASSDRGSAWGIQYF
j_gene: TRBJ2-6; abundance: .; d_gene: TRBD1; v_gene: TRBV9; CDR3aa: CASSGIQGVNVLTF
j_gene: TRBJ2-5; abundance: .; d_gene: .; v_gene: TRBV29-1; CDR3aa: CSVDLRGLETQYF
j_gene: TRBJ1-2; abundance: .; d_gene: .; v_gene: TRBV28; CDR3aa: CASRWTGYGYTF
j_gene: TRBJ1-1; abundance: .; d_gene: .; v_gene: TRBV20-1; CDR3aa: CSARDSGLGNMNTEAFF
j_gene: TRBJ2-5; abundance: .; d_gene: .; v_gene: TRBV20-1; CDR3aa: CSAEPTGPTSKETQYF
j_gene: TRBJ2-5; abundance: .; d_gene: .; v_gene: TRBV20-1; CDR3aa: CSAKLQRQETQYF
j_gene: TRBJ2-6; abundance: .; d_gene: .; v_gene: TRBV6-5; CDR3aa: CASSSALRANVLTF
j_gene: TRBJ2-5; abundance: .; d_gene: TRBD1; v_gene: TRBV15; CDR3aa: CATSRDRGQGGTQYF
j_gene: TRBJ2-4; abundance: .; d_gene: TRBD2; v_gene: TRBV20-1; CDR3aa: CSARTSGATLAKNIQYF
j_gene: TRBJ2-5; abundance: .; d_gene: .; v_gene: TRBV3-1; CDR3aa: CASSQADRKETQYF
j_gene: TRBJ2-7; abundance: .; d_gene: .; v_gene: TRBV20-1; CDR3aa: CSAARQTYEQYF
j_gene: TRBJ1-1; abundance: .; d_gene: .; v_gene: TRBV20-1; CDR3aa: CSARDRTNGEAFF
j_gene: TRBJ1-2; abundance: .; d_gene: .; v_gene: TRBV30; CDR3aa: CAWSPTGRRYGYTF
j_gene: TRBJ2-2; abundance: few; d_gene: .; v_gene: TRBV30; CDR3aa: CAWSPNTGELFF
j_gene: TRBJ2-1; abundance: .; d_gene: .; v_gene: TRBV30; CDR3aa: CAWSVGQGSYNEQFF
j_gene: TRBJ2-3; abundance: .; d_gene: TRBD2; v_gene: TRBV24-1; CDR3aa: CATRKAGNTDTQYF
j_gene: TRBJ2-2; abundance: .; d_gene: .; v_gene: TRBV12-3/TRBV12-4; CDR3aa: CASTLGNRASPGELFF
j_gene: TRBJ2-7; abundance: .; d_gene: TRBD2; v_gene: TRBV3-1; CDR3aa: CASSQGGGGYEQYF
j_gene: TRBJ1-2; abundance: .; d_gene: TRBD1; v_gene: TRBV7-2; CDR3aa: CASSLVDRAYYTF
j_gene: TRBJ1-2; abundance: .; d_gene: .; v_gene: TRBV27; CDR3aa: CASSFEGNYGYTF
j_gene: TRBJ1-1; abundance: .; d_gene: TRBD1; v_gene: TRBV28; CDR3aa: CASSGTTGPPNTEAFF
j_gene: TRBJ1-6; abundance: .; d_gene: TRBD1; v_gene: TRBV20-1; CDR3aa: CSASEGARDNSPLHF
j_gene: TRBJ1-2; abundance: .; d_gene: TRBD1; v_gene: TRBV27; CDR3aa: CASSRQGQGGGGYTF
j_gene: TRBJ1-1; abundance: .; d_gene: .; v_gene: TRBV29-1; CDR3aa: CSVGTRQTTEAFF
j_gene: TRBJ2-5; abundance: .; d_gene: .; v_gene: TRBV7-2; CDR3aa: CASSTRDSGMGETQYF
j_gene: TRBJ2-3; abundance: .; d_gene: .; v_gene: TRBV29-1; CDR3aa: CSVWGPRTDTQYF
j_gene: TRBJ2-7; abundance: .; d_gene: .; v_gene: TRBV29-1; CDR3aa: CSVATGSSYEQYF
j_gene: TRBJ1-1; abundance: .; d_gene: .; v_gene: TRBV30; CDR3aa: CAWSRLFLDTEAFF
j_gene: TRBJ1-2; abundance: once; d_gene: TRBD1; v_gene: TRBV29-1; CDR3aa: CSVLSTGGRYGYTF
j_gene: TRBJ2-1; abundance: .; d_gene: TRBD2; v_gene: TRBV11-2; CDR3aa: CASSLRSSGFRDEQFF
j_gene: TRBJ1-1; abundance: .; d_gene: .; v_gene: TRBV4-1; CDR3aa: CASSHRRGSLDTEAFF
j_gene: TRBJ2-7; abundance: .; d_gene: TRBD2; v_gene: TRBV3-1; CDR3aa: CASSQGLAGTYEQYF
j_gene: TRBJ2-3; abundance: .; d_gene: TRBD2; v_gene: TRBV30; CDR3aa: CAWDSGGPTDTQYF
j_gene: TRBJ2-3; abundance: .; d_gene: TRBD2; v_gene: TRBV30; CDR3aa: CAWRGRTSGAASTDTQYF
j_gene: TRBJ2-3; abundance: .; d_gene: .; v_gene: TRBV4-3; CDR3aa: CASSRERAADTQYF
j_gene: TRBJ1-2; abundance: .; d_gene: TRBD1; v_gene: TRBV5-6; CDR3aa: CASSSYWTGGAENGYTF
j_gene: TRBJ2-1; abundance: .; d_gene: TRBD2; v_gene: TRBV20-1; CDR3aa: CSAPPLAGGNYNEQFF
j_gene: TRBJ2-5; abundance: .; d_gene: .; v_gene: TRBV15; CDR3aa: CATSRGETQYF
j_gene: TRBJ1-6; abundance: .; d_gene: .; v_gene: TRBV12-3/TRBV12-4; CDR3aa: CASSLDGGNNSPLHF